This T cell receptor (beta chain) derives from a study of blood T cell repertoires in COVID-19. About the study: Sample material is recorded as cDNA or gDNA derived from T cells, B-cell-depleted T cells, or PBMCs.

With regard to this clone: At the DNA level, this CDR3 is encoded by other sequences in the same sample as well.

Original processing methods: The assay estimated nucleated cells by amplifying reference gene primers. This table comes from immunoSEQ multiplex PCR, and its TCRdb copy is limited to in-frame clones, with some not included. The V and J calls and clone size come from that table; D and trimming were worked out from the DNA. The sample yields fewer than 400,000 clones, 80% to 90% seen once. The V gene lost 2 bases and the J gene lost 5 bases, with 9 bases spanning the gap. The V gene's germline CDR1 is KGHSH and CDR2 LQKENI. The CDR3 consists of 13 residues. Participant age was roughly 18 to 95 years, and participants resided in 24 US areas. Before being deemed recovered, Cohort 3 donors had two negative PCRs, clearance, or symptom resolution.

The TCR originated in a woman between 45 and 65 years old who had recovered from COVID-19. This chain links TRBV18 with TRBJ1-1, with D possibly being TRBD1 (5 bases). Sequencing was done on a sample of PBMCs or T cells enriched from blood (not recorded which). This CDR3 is CASSPGARTEAFF. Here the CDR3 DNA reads TGTGCCAGCTCACCAGGGGCAAGGACTGAAGCTTTCTTT.